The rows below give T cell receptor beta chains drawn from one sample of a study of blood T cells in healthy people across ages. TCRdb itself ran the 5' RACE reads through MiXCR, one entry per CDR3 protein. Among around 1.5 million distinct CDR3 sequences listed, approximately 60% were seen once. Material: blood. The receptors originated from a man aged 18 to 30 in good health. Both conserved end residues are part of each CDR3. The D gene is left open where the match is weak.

CDR3aa: CSAPAENTEAFF
d_gene: -
v_gene: TRBV29-1
j_gene: TRBJ1-1

CDR3aa: CSARDTQSSYNEQFF
d_gene: -
v_gene: TRBV20-1
j_gene: TRBJ2-1

CDR3aa: CASRPPGGEQYF
d_gene: -
v_gene: TRBV7-2
j_gene: TRBJ2-7

CDR3aa: CSARQGSGEQYF
d_gene: -
v_gene: TRBV20-1
j_gene: TRBJ2-7

CDR3aa: CASSLRLPPRDEQYF
d_gene: -
v_gene: TRBV3-1
j_gene: -

CDR3aa: CAWLLTGGHEQYF
d_gene: TRBD2
v_gene: TRBV30
j_gene: TRBJ2-7

CDR3aa: CASSLRLAVFSYEQYF
d_gene: TRBD2
v_gene: TRBV27
j_gene: TRBJ2-7

CDR3aa: CASTLDGSPYEQYF
d_gene: -
v_gene: TRBV6-1
j_gene: TRBJ2-7

CDR3aa: CASSLTGTAGNTIYF
d_gene: TRBD1
v_gene: TRBV12-3/TRBV12-4
j_gene: TRBJ1-3

CDR3aa: CASSRSGLSGQPQHF
d_gene: -
v_gene: TRBV4-1
j_gene: TRBJ1-5

CDR3aa: CSVSGTSGRYASTDTQYF
d_gene: TRBD2
v_gene: TRBV29-1
j_gene: TRBJ2-3

CDR3aa: CATGTSEVDTQYF
d_gene: TRBD2
v_gene: TRBV15
j_gene: TRBJ2-3

CDR3aa: CASSAGGNTEAFF
d_gene: -
v_gene: TRBV6-2/TRBV6-3
j_gene: TRBJ1-1

CDR3aa: CASSFLVQSSYNEQFF
d_gene: -
v_gene: TRBV27
j_gene: TRBJ2-1

CDR3aa: CAIKSGGAKETQYF
d_gene: TRBD2
v_gene: TRBV10-3
j_gene: TRBJ2-5

CDR3aa: CASSERLAGGRNEQFF
d_gene: TRBD2
v_gene: TRBV6-1
j_gene: TRBJ2-1

CDR3aa: CASTFLEYGYTF
d_gene: -
v_gene: TRBV6-1
j_gene: TRBJ1-2

CDR3aa: CASSRIGTQYF
d_gene: -
v_gene: TRBV6-2/TRBV6-3
j_gene: TRBJ2-5

CDR3aa: CATSHQARDYNEQYF
d_gene: -
v_gene: TRBV15
j_gene: -

CDR3aa: CASSLPGTGVNEQFF
d_gene: TRBD1
v_gene: TRBV7-2
j_gene: TRBJ2-1

CDR3aa: CATHKSGTDTQYF
d_gene: -
v_gene: TRBV10-3
j_gene: TRBJ2-3

CDR3aa: CSARAEENTEAFF
d_gene: -
v_gene: TRBV20-1
j_gene: TRBJ1-1

CDR3aa: CASSPLLEGIAEAFF
d_gene: -
v_gene: TRBV7-9
j_gene: TRBJ1-1